This entry features one TCR beta chain sequence. The data belong to a study of blood T cell repertoires in COVID-19. As for the study in general: Specimens from acute and convalescent COVID-19 originated in the United States, Italy and Spain. PBMCs, B-cell-depleted T cells, or T cells provided the cDNA or gDNA that made up the material.

Authors' methods: Nucleated cell counts were estimated from reference gene primer amplification. Method: immunoSEQ multiplex PCR; TCRdb's copy keeps in-frame clones and lacks some. The DNA gave D and trimming, while V, J and clone size come from that table. Here the sample spans about 370,000 clones, about 89% being singletons. Seattle's enrolled individuals joined amid active infection and were then monitored longitudinally. Trimming cost V 2 bases and J 11 bases, with 13 bases left between them. Germline CDR1 and CDR2: LGHDT and YNNKEL (reference sequence). CDR3 length equals 12 residues. This TCR came from a woman aged 25-40 years with COVID-19, enrolled during active disease. What was sequenced was peripheral blood. The chain couples TRBV3-1 (or the pseudogene TRBV3-2) to TRBJ2-7; D not resolved. The CDR3 reads CASSQTGGEEYF. CDR3 bases: TGTGCCAGCAGCCAAACCGGCGGAGAAGAGTACTTC.